This T cell receptor beta chain originates from a study of OX40 agonist ivuxolimab in advanced cancers. The overall study: From 23 to 79 years was the age range, with a mean of around 56 years, and roughly 83% were male. Two patients with cutaneous melanoma and one with hepatocellular carcinoma, three in total, showed partial responses. Study-level points and caveats: Among the least clonally expanded were partial responders at 0.1-3.0 mg/kg.

The V and J ends lost 2 bases and 3 bases respectively, with 13 bases between them. The CDR3 is 16 amino acids. The germline gives CDR1 KGHSH, CDR2 LQKENI. Generated by immunoSEQ multiplex PCR, the TCRdb table keeps only in-frame clones and is missing some. The sample includes almost 85,000 clones, about 94% of them seen just once. Turning to this clone: Its antigen is undetermined.

The V call is TRBV18, the J call TRBJ1-4; D ambiguous. This sequence was found in an adult with an advanced solid tumor such as melanoma, head and neck, liver or kidney cancer. Sample: CD4+ or CD8+ T cells sorted from blood, taken in a trial of the OX40 agonist ivuxolimab. The CDR3 here is CASSPERNPPNEKLFF. In nucleotides, the CDR3 is TGTGCCAGCTCACCAGAGAGGAATCCACCTAATGAAAAACTGTTTTTT. Based on the CDR3 plus reference TRBV18 and TRBJ1-4, the full variable domain is NAGVMQNPRHLVRRRGQEARLRCSPMKGHSHVYWYRQLPEEGLKFMVYLQKENIIDESGMPKERFSAEFPKEGPSILRIQQVVRGDSAAYFCASSPERNPPNEKLFFGSGTQLSVL.